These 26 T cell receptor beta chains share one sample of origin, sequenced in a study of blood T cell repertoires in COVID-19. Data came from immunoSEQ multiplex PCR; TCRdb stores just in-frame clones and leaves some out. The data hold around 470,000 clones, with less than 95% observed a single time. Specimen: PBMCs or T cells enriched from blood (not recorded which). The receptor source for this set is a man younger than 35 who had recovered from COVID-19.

The DNA for the CDR3 is TGTGCCACCAGGACTTCAGGAAACACCATATATTTT. This sequence encodes CATRTSGNTIYF. This sequence joins TRBV10-3 and TRBJ1-3; D ambiguous. The V and J ends lost 10 bases and 4 bases respectively, with 11 bases between them. The CDR3 has 12 amino acids. CDR1 and CDR2 from the germline V gene are ENHRY and SYGVKD.

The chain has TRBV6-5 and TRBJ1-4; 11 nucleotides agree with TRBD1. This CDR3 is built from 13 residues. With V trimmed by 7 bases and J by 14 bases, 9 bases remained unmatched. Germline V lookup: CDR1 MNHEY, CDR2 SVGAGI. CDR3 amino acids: CASIGQGARSLFF. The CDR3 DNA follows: TGTGCCAGCATCGGACAGGGGGCGCGGTCTCTGTTTTTT.

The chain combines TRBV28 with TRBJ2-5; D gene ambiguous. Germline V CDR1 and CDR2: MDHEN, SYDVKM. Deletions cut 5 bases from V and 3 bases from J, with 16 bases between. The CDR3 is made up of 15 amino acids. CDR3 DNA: TGTGCCAGCAGTGTCGGTTTCAGAGGAAAAGAGACCCAGTACTTC. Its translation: CASSVGFRGKETQYF.

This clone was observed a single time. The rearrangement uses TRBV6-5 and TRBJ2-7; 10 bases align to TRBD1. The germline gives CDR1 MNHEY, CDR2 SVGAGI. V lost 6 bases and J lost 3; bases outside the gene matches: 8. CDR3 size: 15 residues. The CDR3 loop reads CASRSSGTGVYEQYF. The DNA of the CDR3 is TGTGCCAGCAGATCCTCCGGGACAGGGGTCTACGAGCAGTACTTC.

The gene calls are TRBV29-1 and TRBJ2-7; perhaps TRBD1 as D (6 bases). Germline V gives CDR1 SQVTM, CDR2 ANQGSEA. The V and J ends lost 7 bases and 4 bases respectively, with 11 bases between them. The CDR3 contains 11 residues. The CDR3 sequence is CSATRGYEQYF. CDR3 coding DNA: TGCAGCGCCACCAGGGGTTACGAGCAGTACTTC.

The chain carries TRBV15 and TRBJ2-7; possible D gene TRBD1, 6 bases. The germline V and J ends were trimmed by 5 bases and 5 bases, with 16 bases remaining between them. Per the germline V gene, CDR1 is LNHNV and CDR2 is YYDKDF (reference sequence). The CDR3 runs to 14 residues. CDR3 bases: TGTGCCACCAGCGGAACAACAGGGACCCACGAGCAGTACTTC. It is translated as CATSGTTGTHEQYF. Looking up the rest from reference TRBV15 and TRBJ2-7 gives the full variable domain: DAMVIQNPRYQVTQFGKPVTLSCSQTLNHNVMYWYQQKSSQAPKLLFHYYDKDFNNEADTPDNFQSRRPNTSFCFLDIRSPGLGDTAMYLCATSGTTGTHEQYFGPGTRLTVT.

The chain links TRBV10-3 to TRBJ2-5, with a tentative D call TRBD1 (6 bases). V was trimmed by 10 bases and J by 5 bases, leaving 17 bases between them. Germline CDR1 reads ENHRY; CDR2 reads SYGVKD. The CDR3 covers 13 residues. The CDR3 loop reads CATRIRGAETQYF. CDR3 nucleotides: TGTGCCACCCGGATCAGGGGCGCGGAGACCCAGTACTTC.

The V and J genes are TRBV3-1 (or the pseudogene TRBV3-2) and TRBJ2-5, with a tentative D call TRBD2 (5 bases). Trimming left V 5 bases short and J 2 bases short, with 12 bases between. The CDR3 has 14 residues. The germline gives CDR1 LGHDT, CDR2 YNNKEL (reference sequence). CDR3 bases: TGTGCCAGCAGCTACTGGGGAGATCAAGAGACCCAGTACTTC. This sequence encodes CASSYWGDQETQYF.

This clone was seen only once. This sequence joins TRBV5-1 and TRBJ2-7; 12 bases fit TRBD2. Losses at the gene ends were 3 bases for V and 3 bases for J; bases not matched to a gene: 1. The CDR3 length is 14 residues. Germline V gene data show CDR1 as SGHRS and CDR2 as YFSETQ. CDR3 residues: CASSSSGRGYEQYF. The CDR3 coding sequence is TGCGCCAGCAGCTCTAGCGGGAGGGGCTACGAGCAGTACTTC.

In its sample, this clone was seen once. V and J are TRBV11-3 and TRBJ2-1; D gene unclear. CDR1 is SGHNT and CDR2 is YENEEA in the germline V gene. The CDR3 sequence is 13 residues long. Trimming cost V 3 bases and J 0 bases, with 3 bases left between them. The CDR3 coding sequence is TGTGCCAGCAGCTTGAGCTCCTACAATGAGCAGTTCTTC. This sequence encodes CASSLSSYNEQFF.

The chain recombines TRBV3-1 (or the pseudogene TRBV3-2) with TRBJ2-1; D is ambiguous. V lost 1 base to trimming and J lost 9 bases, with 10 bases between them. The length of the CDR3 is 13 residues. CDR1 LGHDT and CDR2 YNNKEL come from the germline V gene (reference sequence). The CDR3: CASSQGLIGEQFF. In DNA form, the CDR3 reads TGTGCCAGCAGCCAAGGATTAATCGGTGAGCAGTTCTTC.

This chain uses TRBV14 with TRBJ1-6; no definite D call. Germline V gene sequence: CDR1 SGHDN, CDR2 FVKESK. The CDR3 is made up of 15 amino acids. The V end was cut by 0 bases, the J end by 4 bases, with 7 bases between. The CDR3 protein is CASSQEEGYNSPLHF. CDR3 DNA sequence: TGTGCCAGCAGCCAAGAGGAGGGTTATAATTCACCCCTCCACTTT.

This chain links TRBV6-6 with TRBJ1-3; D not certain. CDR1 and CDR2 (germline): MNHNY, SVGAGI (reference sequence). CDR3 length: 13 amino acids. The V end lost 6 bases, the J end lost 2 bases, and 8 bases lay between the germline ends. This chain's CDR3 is CASRQTPGNTIYF. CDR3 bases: TGTGCCAGCAGACAGACCCCTGGAAACACCATATATTTT.

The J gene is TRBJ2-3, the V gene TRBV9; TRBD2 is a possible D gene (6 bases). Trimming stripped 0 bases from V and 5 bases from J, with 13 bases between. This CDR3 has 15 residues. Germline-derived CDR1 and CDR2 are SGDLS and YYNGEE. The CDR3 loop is CASSVGTTKGDTQYF. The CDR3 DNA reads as TGTGCCAGCAGCGTAGGGACTACCAAGGGAGATACGCAGTATTTT.

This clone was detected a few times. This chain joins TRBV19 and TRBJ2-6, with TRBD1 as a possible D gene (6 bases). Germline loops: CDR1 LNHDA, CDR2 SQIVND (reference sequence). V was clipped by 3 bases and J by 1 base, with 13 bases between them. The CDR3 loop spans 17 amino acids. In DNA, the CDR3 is TGTGCCAGTAGTATTCTAACAGGGAAATCTGGGGCCAACGTCCTGACTTTC. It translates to CASSILTGKSGANVLTF.

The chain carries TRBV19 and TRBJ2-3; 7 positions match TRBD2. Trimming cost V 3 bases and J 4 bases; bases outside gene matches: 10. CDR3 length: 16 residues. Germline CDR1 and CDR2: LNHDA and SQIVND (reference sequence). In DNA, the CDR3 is TGTGCCAGTAGTATGTTGGGGGGAGGGCCGTCAGATACGCAGTATTTT. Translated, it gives CASSMLGGGPSDTQYF. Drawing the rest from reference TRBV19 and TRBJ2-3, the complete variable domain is DGGITQSPKYLFRKEGQNVTLSCEQNLNHDAMYWYRQDPGQGLRLIYYSQIVNDFQKGDIAEGYSVSREKKESFPLTVTSAQKNPTAFYLCASSMLGGGPSDTQYFGPGTRLTVL.

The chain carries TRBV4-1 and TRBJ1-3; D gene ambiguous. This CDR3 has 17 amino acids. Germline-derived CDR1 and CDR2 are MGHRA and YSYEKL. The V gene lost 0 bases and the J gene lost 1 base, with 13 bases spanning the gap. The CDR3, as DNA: TGCGCCAGCAGCCAAGATCAGGAATTCCCGTCTGGAAACACCATATATTTT. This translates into CASSQDQEFPSGNTIYF.

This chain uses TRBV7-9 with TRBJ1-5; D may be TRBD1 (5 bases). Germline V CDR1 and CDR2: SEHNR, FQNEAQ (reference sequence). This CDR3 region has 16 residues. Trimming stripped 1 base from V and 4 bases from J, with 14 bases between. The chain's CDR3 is CASSLVVLQVNQPQHF. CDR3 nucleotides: TGTGCCAGCAGCTTAGTCGTTTTACAGGTGAATCAGCCCCAGCATTTT.

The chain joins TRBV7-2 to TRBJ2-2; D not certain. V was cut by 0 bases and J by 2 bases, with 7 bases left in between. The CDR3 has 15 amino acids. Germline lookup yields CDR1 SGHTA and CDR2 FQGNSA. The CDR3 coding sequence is TGTGCCAGCAGCTTAGCCAACTCCAACACCGGGGAGCTGTTTTTT. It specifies CASSLANSNTGELFF.

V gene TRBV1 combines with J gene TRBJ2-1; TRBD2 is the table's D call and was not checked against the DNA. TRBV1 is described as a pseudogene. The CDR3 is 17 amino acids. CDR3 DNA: TGCACCAGCAGCCAGGCCGGGACTAGTGGTTGGGCGAATGAGCAGTTCTTC. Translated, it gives CTSSQAGTSGWANEQFF.

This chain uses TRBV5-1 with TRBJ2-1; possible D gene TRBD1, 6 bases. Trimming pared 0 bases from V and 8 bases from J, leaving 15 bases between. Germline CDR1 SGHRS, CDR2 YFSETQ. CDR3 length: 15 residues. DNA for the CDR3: TGCGCCAGCAGCTTGGCTCTGGGGGCGGTCGATGAGCAGTTCTTC. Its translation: CASSLALGAVDEQFF.

This chain's CDR3 is CASKTGKATNEKLFF. As DNA, the CDR3 is TGTGCCTCGAAGACAGGGAAGGCAACTAATGAAAAACTGTTTTTT. The chain uses TRBV30 and TRBJ1-4, with 7 bases aligning to TRBD1. The V gene end was trimmed by 7 bases and the J gene end by 0 bases; junction bases not matched to a gene: 8. This CDR3 is built from 15 residues. CDR1 and CDR2 (germline): GTSNPN, SVGIG (reference sequence). Together with reference TRBV30 and TRBJ1-4, the CDR3 gives the full variable domain: SQTIHQWPATLVQPVGSPLSLECTVEGTSNPNLYWYRQAAGRGLQLLFYSVGIGQISSEVPQNLSASRPQDRQFILSSKKLLLSDSGFYLCASKTGKATNEKLFFGSGTQLSVL.

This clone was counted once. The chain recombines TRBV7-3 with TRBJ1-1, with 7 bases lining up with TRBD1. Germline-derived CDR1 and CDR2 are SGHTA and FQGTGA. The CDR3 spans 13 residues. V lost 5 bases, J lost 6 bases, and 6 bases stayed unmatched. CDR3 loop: CASSRTGVAEAFF. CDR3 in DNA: TGTGCCAGCAGCCGAACAGGGGTGGCTGAAGCTTTCTTT.

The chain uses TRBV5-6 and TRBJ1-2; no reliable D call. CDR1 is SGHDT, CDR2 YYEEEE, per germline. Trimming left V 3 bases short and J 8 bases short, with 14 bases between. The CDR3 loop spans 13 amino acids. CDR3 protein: CASSSGSRGGYTF. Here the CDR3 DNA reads TGTGCCAGCAGCTCCGGGTCCCGGGGAGGCTACACCTTC.

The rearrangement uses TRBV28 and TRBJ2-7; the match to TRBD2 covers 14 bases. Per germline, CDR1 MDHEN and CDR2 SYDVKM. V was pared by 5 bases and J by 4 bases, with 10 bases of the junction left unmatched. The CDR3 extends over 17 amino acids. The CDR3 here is CASSPMTSGRALYEQYF. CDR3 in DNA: TGTGCCAGCAGTCCAATGACTAGCGGGAGGGCCCTTTACGAGCAGTACTTC.

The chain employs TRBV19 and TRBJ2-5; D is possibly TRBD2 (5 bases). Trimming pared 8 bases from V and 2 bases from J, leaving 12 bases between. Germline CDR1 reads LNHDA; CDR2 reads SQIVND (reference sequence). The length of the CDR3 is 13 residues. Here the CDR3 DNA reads TGTGCCAGTCGAAATATAGCGCAAGAGACCCAGTACTTC. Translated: CASRNIAQETQYF.